The 28 T cell receptor beta chains reported below all come from one sample, sequenced in a study of T cells in Graves' hyperthyroidism and ophthalmopathy. TCR beta CDR3 region amplification was performed from RNA transcripts. The study used the HTBI primer set for a first-round RT-PCR of the TCR CDR3. TCRdb reprocessed the multiplex PCR reads with MiXCR, giving one entry per CDR3 protein. The data contain around 240,000 distinct CDR3 sequences, about 14% of them singletons. The sample consisted of blood. All receptors derive from a woman between 35 and 50 years old with Graves' hyperthyroidism that later progressed to Graves' ophthalmopathy.

This clonotype appeared many times. V gene TRBV7-8 combines with J gene TRBJ2-3; 7 bases are a match to TRBD2. Trimming at V came to 6 bases and at J to 2 bases, leaving 5 bases not matched to a gene. The CDR3 extends over 14 amino acids. CDR1 is SGHVS, CDR2 FQNEAQ, per germline. This CDR3 is CASSHSGNTDTQYF. Written as DNA, the CDR3 is TGTGCCAGCAGTCACAGCGGGAACACAGATACGCAGTATTTT.

This clonotype was observed at least ten times. The J gene is TRBJ2-1, the V gene TRBV10-3; 7 bases are shared with TRBD2. CDR1 and CDR2 (germline): ENHRY, SYGVKD. CDR3 size: 17 residues. The V and J ends lost 0 bases and 4 bases, in that order; junction bases with no gene match: 9. The CDR3 is CAISESGAGDSYNEQFF. The CDR3 nucleotides are TGTGCCATCAGTGAGTCCGGCGCGGGAGATAGTTACAATGAGCAGTTCTTC.

This clonotype came up many times. The rearrangement links TRBV10-3 to TRBJ2-4, with 10 positions matching TRBD2. This CDR3 region has 18 residues. Germline V gene sequence: CDR1 ENHRY, CDR2 SYGVKD. V dropped 0 bases and J dropped 0; count of bases not matched to a gene: 5. The CDR3 here is CAISESAGGSLAKNIQYF. CDR3 nucleotides: TGTGCCATCAGTGAGTCAGCGGGAGGGAGTTTAGCCAAAAACATTCAGTACTTC.

CDR3 bases: TGTGCCAGTAGTATAGATCTATGGACCAAGGGGGACACTGAAGCTTTCTTT. It codes for CASSIDLWTKGDTEAFF. The V gene is TRBV19, the J gene TRBJ1-1; D possibly corresponds to TRBD1 (6 bases). Germline lookup yields CDR1 LNHDA and CDR2 SQIVND (reference sequence). Deletions cut 0 bases from V and 3 bases from J, with 17 bases between. The CDR3 extends over 17 amino acids.

The rearrangement joins TRBV3-1 to TRBJ2-2; 9 bases match TRBD2. Germline V CDR1 and CDR2: LGHDT, YNNKEL (reference sequence). V shed 2 bases and J 6 bases; nucleotides not matched to a gene: 10. The CDR3 extends over 17 amino acids. CDR3 in DNA: TGTGCCAGCAGCCAAATCCCCCGTCTAGCGGGATCCGGGGAGCTGTTTTTT. This translates into CASSQIPRLAGSGELFF.

The chain links TRBV5-6 to TRBJ2-4, with TRBD1 matching over 7 bases. The J segment lost 0 bases and the V segment lost 6 bases, leaving 9 bases of the junction unmatched. The CDR3 is 16 residues long. Germline V CDR1 and CDR2: SGHDT, YYEEEE. The CDR3 sequence: CASNRQGFLAKNIQYF. In nucleotides, the CDR3 is TGTGCCAGCAACCGACAGGGATTTTTAGCCAAAAACATTCAGTACTTC.

The CDR3 reads CASSLSLAGVKSYEQYF. As DNA, the CDR3 is TGTGCCAGCAGTTTAAGCCTAGCGGGAGTGAAGTCCTACGAGCAGTACTTC. The chain employs TRBV28 and TRBJ2-7; TRBD2 matches 10 bases. V gave up 2 bases and J gave up 1 base; unmatched junction bases: 8. Germline-derived CDR1 and CDR2 are MDHEN and SYDVKM. This CDR3 has 17 residues.

This clonotype was seen at least ten times. The rearrangement links TRBV29-1 to TRBJ2-5, with 9 bases lining up with TRBD2. This CDR3 contains 13 residues. J was trimmed by 5 bases and V by 6 bases; bases with no gene match: 7. Germline V gives CDR1 SQVTM, CDR2 ANQGSEA. This chain's CDR3 is CSVGGRAGETQYF. Written as DNA, the CDR3 is TGCAGCGTAGGCGGGAGGGCCGGGGAGACCCAGTACTTC.

This clonotype was seen many times. The chain has TRBV2 and TRBJ2-1; TRBD2 matches at 9 bases. Germline assignment: CDR1 SNHLY and CDR2 FYNNEI. J gave up 1 base and V 7 bases, and 8 bases lay outside the gene matches. The CDR3 length is 16 residues. CDR3 DNA: TGTGCCAGCAACCCTGCGGGGGGGGTATCCTACAATGAGCAGTTCTTC. Translated: CASNPAGGVSYNEQFF.

This clonotype has at least ten counts. The chain is built from TRBV20-1 and TRBJ2-7; 9 bases match TRBD2. This CDR3 is built from 15 residues. Germline values: CDR1 DFQATT, CDR2 SNEGSKA (reference sequence). V lost 4 bases and J lost 1; bases outside the gene matches: 8. Here the CDR3 DNA reads TGCAGTGCTACCTCCGGGCTAGCGGGATCCTACGAGCAGTACTTC. This gives the protein CSATSGLAGSYEQYF.

This clonotype was seen ten or more times. The CDR3 DNA reads TGCAGTGCTGGCAGGGGTTACGAGCAGTACTTC. Translation gives CSAGRGYEQYF. This chain links TRBV20-1 with TRBJ2-7; D perhaps matches TRBD1 (6 bases). The CDR3 runs to 11 residues. Germline CDR1 DFQATT, CDR2 SNEGSKA (reference sequence). Between the trimmed V and J ends, which lost 5 bases and 4 bases, there was a span of 9 bases.

This clonotype was seen many times. The chain recombines TRBV30 with TRBJ1-6; 8 bases map to TRBD1. Germline CDR1 reads GTSNPN; CDR2 reads SVGIG (reference sequence). CDR3 length: 19 residues. V was pared by 0 bases and J by 2 bases, with 12 bases of the junction left unmatched. CDR3 amino acids: CAWSVGRTGPFPYNSPLHF. DNA for the CDR3: TGTGCCTGGAGTGTCGGGAGGACAGGGCCCTTTCCCTATAATTCACCCCTCCACTTT.

At least ten counts were recorded for this clonotype. The chain combines TRBV2 with TRBJ2-5, with TRBD1 identical over 7 bases. The CDR3 loop spans 13 amino acids. The ends lost 8 bases at V and 3 bases at J; junction bases unmatched: 6. The germline V gene encodes CDR1 SNHLY and CDR2 FYNNEI. This chain's CDR3 is CASEGQTKETQYF. In DNA, the CDR3 is TGTGCCAGCGAGGGACAGACCAAAGAGACCCAGTACTTC.

This clonotype was observed at least ten times. The gene calls are TRBV12-3 or TRBV12-4 and TRBJ2-2; either TRBD1 or TRBD2 may fit D (5 bases each). CDR3 length: 17 residues. V was cut by 1 base and J by 2 bases, with 14 bases left in between. This CDR3 is CASSLEWGTGNTGELFF. The CDR3 region has the DNA TGTGCCAGCAGTTTAGAGTGGGGGACGGGAAACACCGGGGAGCTGTTTTTT.

This clonotype was detected many times. V and J are TRBV6-2 or TRBV6-3 and TRBJ2-2; D not resolved. This CDR3 comprises 18 residues. In germline, CDR1 is MNHEY, CDR2 SVGEGT. Trimming took off 8 bases at V and 5 bases at J, with 27 bases between the two ends. The CDR3 bases are TGTGCCAGCGGGCAAGTGTGGAATTGGGATGGTTGGACCGGGGAGCTGTTTTTT. Encoded protein: CASGQVWNWDGWTGELFF.

V usage is TRBV5-1 and J usage is TRBJ1-2; unclear D gene. The CDR3 runs to 13 residues. Germline V gives CDR1 SGHRS, CDR2 YFSETQ. The V and J ends lost 4 bases and 6 bases respectively, with 13 bases between them. The CDR3 here is CASSQESRNGYTF. In DNA, the CDR3 is TGCGCCAGCAGCCAGGAATCTAGAAATGGCTACACCTTC.

This clonotype was seen a few times. The rearrangement links TRBV7-9 to TRBJ2-1; tentative D call: TRBD1 (6 bases). The V and J ends lost 10 bases and 2 bases respectively, with 15 bases between them. CDR1 and CDR2 (germline): SEHNR, FQNEAQ (reference sequence). The CDR3 spans 14 residues. The CDR3 protein is CATNRQDTYNEQFF. For the CDR3, the DNA is TGTGCCACTAATCGACAGGATACCTACAATGAGCAGTTCTTC.

This clonotype has ten or more counts. This chain uses TRBV12-3 or TRBV12-4 with TRBJ1-2, with TRBD1 as a possible D gene (6 bases). This CDR3 comprises 15 residues. With 5 bases removed from V and 6 bases from J, the gap between germline ends came to 19 bases. CDR3 DNA: TGTGCCAGCAGTCCTAAGGACGGGGGCGCGAATGGCTACACCTTC. Amino acid sequence: CASSPKDGGANGYTF.

This chain's CDR3 is CSARRGDRGSNQPQHF. As DNA, the CDR3 is TGCAGTGCTAGACGAGGGGACAGGGGGAGCAATCAGCCCCAGCATTTT. This chain links TRBV20-1 with TRBJ1-5, with 11 bases lining up with TRBD1. The CDR3 is made up of 16 amino acids. The germline CDR1 and CDR2 sequences are DFQATT and SNEGSKA (reference sequence). After removal of 2 bases from V and 1 base from J, the junction contained 4 bases not matched to a gene.

This clonotype was seen more than once but under ten times. This rearrangement joins TRBV20-1 to TRBJ2-2; 9 positions agree with TRBD2. This CDR3 contains 16 residues. CDR1 DFQATT and CDR2 SNEGSKA come from the germline V gene (reference sequence). Trimming took 1 base from V and 4 from J; bases not matched to a gene: 7. Here the CDR3 reads CSARGPFSGGTGELFF. CDR3 DNA: TGCAGTGCTAGAGGACCTTTTAGCGGGGGCACCGGGGAGCTGTTTTTT.

Notes on this clonotype: One base away lies a much larger clone, so this may be a sequencing read error. This rearrangement joins TRBV7-2 to TRBJ2-5; 7 nucleotides match TRBD2. The V gene's germline CDR1 is SGHTA and CDR2 FQGNSA. This CDR3 has 18 amino acids. The CDR3: CASSLNQRDWVVQETHYF. The CDR3 nucleotides are TGTGCCAGCAGCTTAAACCAGCGGGACTGGGTCGTACAAGAGACCCACTACTTC.

The sample holds many counts of this clonotype. The chain employs TRBV20-1 and TRBJ2-5; perhaps TRBD2 as D (5 bases). Trimming cost V 4 bases and J 7 bases, with 13 bases left between them. The CDR3 runs to 12 residues. Per the germline V gene, CDR1 is DFQATT and CDR2 is SNEGSKA (reference sequence). CDR3 residues: CSANREMGTQYF. CDR3 coding DNA: TGCAGTGCTAACCGGGAAATGGGGACCCAGTACTTC.

Ten or more counts support this clonotype. The junction shows a germline mismatch at one end, possibly a read error. CDR3 sequence (DNA): TGTGCCAGCAGTGGGGACAGTCAGAATGAAGAACTGTTTTTT. Protein product: CASSGDSQNEELFF. The chain uses TRBV28 and TRBJ1-4; 7 bases are shared with TRBD1. CDR3 length equals 14 residues. Germline lookup yields CDR1 MDHEN and CDR2 SYDVKM.

This clonotype was seen many times. J is TRBJ2-7 and V is TRBV19; 7 nucleotides align to TRBD2. The CDR3 is made up of 16 amino acids. J lost 6 bases, V lost 2 bases, and 13 bases had no gene match. CDR1 and CDR2 from the germline V gene are LNHDA and SQIVND (reference sequence). The CDR3 nucleotides are TGTGCCAGTAGTATATTCGCCGGGAGGAATCGGGCCGAGCAGTACTTC. It translates to CASSIFAGRNRAEQYF.

In its sample, this clonotype was seen many times. The rearrangement uses TRBV10-3 and TRBJ2-7, with D perhaps matching TRBD1 (5 bases). This CDR3 region has 16 residues. Between the trimmed V and J ends, which lost 3 bases and 1 base, there was a span of 16 bases. Germline V lookup: CDR1 ENHRY, CDR2 SYGVKD. In nucleotides, the CDR3 is TGTGCCATCAGTGAACCAGGGATAGGGGTGTCCTACGAGCAGTACTTC. This gives the protein CAISEPGIGVSYEQYF.

This clonotype was observed at least ten times. The chain employs TRBV6-1 and TRBJ2-7; D unclear. The CDR3 is made up of 15 amino acids. Germline V gives CDR1 MNHNS, CDR2 SASEGT. V lost 6 bases and J 7 bases, leaving 22 bases between the germline ends. In nucleotides, the CDR3 is TGTGCCAGCAGAGAGATACGCCGGGTTCATGGGGAGCAGTACTTC. This codes for CASREIRRVHGEQYF.

The chain recombines TRBV2 with TRBJ2-2; TRBD2 agrees at 16 bases. The junction had 5 bases not matched to a gene; V was cut back by 5 bases and J by 2 bases. Germline CDR1 is SNHLY and CDR2 is FYNNEI. The CDR3 contains 18 residues. CDR3 in amino acids: CASSSGLAGGPNTGELFF. DNA of the CDR3: TGTGCCAGCAGTTCGGGACTAGCGGGAGGGCCTAACACCGGGGAGCTGTTTTTT.

This clonotype was recorded at least ten times. The chain combines TRBV7-9 with TRBJ2-3, with 15 nucleotides matching TRBD2. Looked up from germline, CDR1 is SEHNR and CDR2 is FQNEAQ (reference sequence). The CDR3 runs 18 residues. Trimming took 7 bases from V and 1 from J; bases not matched to a gene: 9. The CDR3 region is CASNLGLAGGPRTDTQYF. The DNA for the CDR3 is TGTGCCAGCAACCTAGGACTAGCGGGAGGGCCTCGCACAGATACGCAGTATTTT.